The 26 T cell receptor beta chains given below trace back to one sample, sequenced in a study of neurological immune-mediated disorders. Via MiXCR, TCRdb re-called the 5' RACE reads, giving one row per CDR3 protein. The table lists about 35,000 distinct CDR3 sequences, approximately 4.2% of them singletons, with roughly 2% in the top ten. Sequenced input: PBMCs. The receptors originated from a man aged 30-40 years with multiple sclerosis.

This clonotype was picked up many times. The CDR3 sequence is CASSQVLGFGRAFF. The DNA of the CDR3 is TGCGCCAGCAGCCAAGTGTTGGGATTTGGGAGAGCTTTCTTT. This chain joins TRBV4-1 and TRBJ1-1; D gene uncertain. Germline CDR1 is MGHRA and CDR2 is YSYEKL. There are 14 residues in the CDR3. Trimming shortened V by 1 base and J by 10 bases, and 16 bases separated the two germline ends.

This clonotype was found many times. The rearrangement joins TRBV10-3 to TRBJ2-2; 8 bases align to TRBD1. V lost 4 bases to trimming and J lost 6 bases; unmatched junction nucleotides: 4. The CDR3 spans 14 residues. The germline CDR1 and CDR2 sequences are ENHRY and SYGVKD. The CDR3 loop reads CAISGQGIAGELFF. The CDR3 DNA reads TGTGCCATCAGTGGACAGGGGATAGCCGGGGAGCTGTTTTTT.

This clonotype was seen a handful of times. The chain recombines TRBV2 with TRBJ1-5; 9 bases are a match to TRBD1. CDR1 is SNHLY, CDR2 FYNNEI, per germline. V was clipped by 7 bases and J by 6 bases; unmatched bases: 7. This CDR3 region has 14 residues. Here the CDR3 reads CASNPGQGRQPQHF. The CDR3 DNA reads as TGTGCCAGCAATCCGGGACAGGGACGTCAGCCCCAGCATTTT.

This clonotype appeared many times. This chain links TRBV6-6 with TRBJ1-2; 8 nucleotides agree with TRBD1. J gave up 8 bases and V 6 bases, and 8 bases lay outside the gene matches. There are 13 residues in the CDR3. In germline, CDR1 is MNHNY, CDR2 SVGAGI (reference sequence). The DNA of the CDR3 is TGTGCCAGCAGCCCGACAGGGGACGCAGGCTACACCTTC. Translation gives CASSPTGDAGYTF.

There are many counts of this clonotype. This chain connects TRBV5-1 to TRBJ2-6, with 8 bases lining up with TRBD1. J was trimmed by 1 base and V by 3 bases; bases with no gene match: 3. Looked up from germline, CDR1 is SGHRS and CDR2 is YFSETQ. The CDR3 is 16 residues long. CDR3 amino acids: CASSWTGISGANVLTF. CDR3 bases: TGCGCCAGCAGCTGGACAGGGATATCTGGGGCCAACGTCCTGACTTTC.

V usage is TRBV20-1 and J usage is TRBJ2-1; TRBD2 agrees at 7 bases. From germline, CDR1 is DFQATT and CDR2 SNEGSKA (reference sequence). The trim removed 3 bases at V and 6 bases at J, leaving 8 bases unmatched. The CDR3 spans 14 residues. The CDR3 region has the DNA TGCAGTGCTAGGTGGGGGGAGGGAATCAATGAGCAGTTCTTC. Translated: CSARWGEGINEQFF.

This clonotype was seen repeatedly, ten times or more. A junction end diverges from the germline sequence, so it may reflect a read error. V gene TRBV15 combines with J gene TRBJ1-6; 8 nucleotides align to TRBD1. The CDR3 is made up of 16 amino acids. CDR1 is LNHNV, CDR2 YYDKDF, per germline (reference sequence). CDR3 nucleotide sequence: TGTGCCACCAGCAGAGATCAGGGGGCGAGGACCTCACCCCTCAACTTT. As protein: CATSRDQGARTSPLNF.

The chain carries TRBV6-6 and TRBJ1-5, with 7 bases aligning to TRBD1. This CDR3 region has 16 residues. The germline CDR1 and CDR2 sequences are MNHNY and SVGAGI (reference sequence). Unmatched junction bases numbered 2, after V lost 0 bases and J lost 0 bases. The CDR3 sequence is CASSYSRQGSNQPQHF. Written as DNA, the CDR3 is TGTGCCAGCAGTTACTCAAGACAGGGTAGCAATCAGCCCCAGCATTTT.

This clonotype occurred many times. The rearrangement uses TRBV7-3 and TRBJ1-1; no definite D call. V was trimmed by 2 bases and J by 0 bases, leaving 4 bases between them. Germline CDR1 and CDR2: SGHTA and FQGTGA. The length of the CDR3 is 13 residues. CDR3 bases: TGTGCCAGCAGCTTACCATTGAACACTGAAGCTTTCTTT. The encoded protein is CASSLPLNTEAFF. Full variable domain (remainder filled in from reference TRBV7-3 and TRBJ1-1): GAGVSQTPSNKVTEKGKYVELRCDPISGHTALYWYRQSLGQGPEFLIYFQGTGAADDSGLPNDRFFAVRPEGSVSTLKIQRTERGDSAVYLCASSLPLNTEAFFGQGTRLTVV.

In this sample, this clonotype turned up many times. A junction boundary mismatches the germline segment, possibly from a read error. The rearrangement uses TRBV3-1 and TRBJ1-6; a possible D gene is TRBD1 (5 bases). Germline CDR1 reads LGHDT; CDR2 reads YNNKEL (reference sequence). CDR3 size: 14 residues. The CDR3 nucleotides are TGTGCCAGCAGCCCCGGCAGGGAGGGTTCACCCCTCAACTTT. Its protein is CASSPGREGSPLNF.

This clonotype was seen only a few times. In nucleotides, the CDR3 is TGTGCCAGCAGTTACTCCAGGGGCGGCGGGGAGCTGTTTTTT. Amino acids: CASSYSRGGGELFF. The chain links TRBV6-5 to TRBJ2-2; tentatively, D is TRBD1 (6 bases). With 0 bases removed from V and 7 bases from J, the gap between germline ends came to 9 bases. CDR1 and CDR2 (germline): MNHEY, SVGAGI. The CDR3 loop spans 14 amino acids.

The table lists this clonotype with many counts. The rearrangement joins TRBV7-2 to TRBJ2-3; 10 bases are shared with TRBD2. V dropped 5 bases and J dropped 4; count of bases not matched to a gene: 9. The CDR3 covers 16 residues. Germline CDR1 reads SGHTA; CDR2 reads FQGNSA. This CDR3 is CASSASLAGGADTQYF. The CDR3 region has the DNA TGTGCCAGCAGCGCCTCGTTAGCGGGGGGTGCAGATACGCAGTATTTT. The full variable domain, with the rest looked up from reference TRBV7-2 and TRBJ2-3, is GAGVSQSPSNKVTEKGKDVELRCDPISGHTALYWYRQSLGQGLEFLIYFQGNSAPDKSGLPSDRFSAERTGGSVSTLTIQRTQQEDSAVYLCASSASLAGGADTQYFGPGTRLTVL.

The rearrangement joins TRBV6-5 to TRBJ1-1; D may be TRBD1 (6 bases). The V gene lost 6 bases and the J gene lost 3 bases, with 17 bases spanning the gap. CDR1 and CDR2 from the germline V gene are MNHEY and SVGAGI. The CDR3 covers 15 residues. CDR3: CASSQGSSFDTEAFF. The CDR3 nucleotides read TGTGCCAGCAGCCAGGGGTCCTCCTTCGACACTGAAGCTTTCTTT.

This clonotype has at least ten counts. J is TRBJ2-2 and V is TRBV20-1; possible D gene TRBD2, 6 bases. The CDR3 sequence is 16 residues long. Germline V gene lookup returns CDR1 DFQATT and CDR2 SNEGSKA (reference sequence). The V end was cut by 5 bases, the J end by 4 bases, with 20 bases between. In DNA form, the CDR3 reads TGCAGTGCTGGAGGGGTAGACATCCGAGGCACCGGGGAGCTGTTTTTT. Translation gives CSAGGVDIRGTGELFF.

Many counts were recorded for this clonotype. The chain combines TRBV5-6 with TRBJ1-1; 7 nucleotides match TRBD1. The V and J ends lost 7 bases and 5 bases, in that order; junction bases with no gene match: 8. The length of the CDR3 is 13 residues. Germline V gives CDR1 SGHDT, CDR2 YYEEEE. CDR3 nucleotide sequence: TGTGCCAGCTCGCGGGACAGCAGAACTGAAGCTTTCTTT. Its protein product is CASSRDSRTEAFF.

This clonotype ranks as medium-sized. V is TRBV15 and J is TRBJ1-3, with D possibly matching TRBD1 (6 bases). The germline V gene encodes CDR1 LNHNV and CDR2 YYDKDF (reference sequence). V gave up 4 bases and J gave up 4 bases, with 23 bases separating them. This CDR3 region has 18 residues. The CDR3 sequence: CATSTRFPGEGTGNTIYF. In DNA form, the CDR3 reads TGTGCCACCAGCACACGGTTCCCAGGGGAAGGAACCGGAAACACCATATATTTT.

This clonotype was counted ten times or more. The chain recombines TRBV12-3 or TRBV12-4 with TRBJ1-2; 11 positions match TRBD1. The CDR3 runs to 13 residues. J was trimmed by 8 bases and V by 6 bases; bases with no gene match: 5. The CDR3: CASRRTGGDGYTF. CDR3 sequence (DNA): TGTGCCAGCAGGCGGACAGGGGGCGACGGCTACACCTTC.

This clonotype was found many times. The chain is built from TRBV6-1 and TRBJ2-2; D is uncertain. Germline assignment: CDR1 MNHNS and CDR2 SASEGT. Trimming removed 3 bases from V and 1 base from J, with 6 bases in between. CDR3 length equals 14 residues. CDR3 in DNA: TGTGCCAGCAGTGATCTGGGGAACACCGGGGAGCTGTTTTTT. Protein product: CASSDLGNTGELFF.

Many counts were recorded for this clonotype. The genes are TRBV18 and TRBJ1-1, with D possibly TRBD1 on 5 matching bases. From germline, CDR1 is KGHSH and CDR2 LQKENI. The V end lost 2 bases, the J end lost 7 bases, and 23 bases lay between the germline ends. This CDR3 contains 17 residues. The CDR3 DNA sequence: TGTGCCAGCTCACCATTCCCCCAGGGCAGGGTCAGTGGTGAAGCTTTCTTT. Translating gives CASSPFPQGRVSGEAFF.

This clonotype was observed many times. This chain links TRBV29-1 with TRBJ2-4, with D possibly called TRBD1 or TRBD2 (5 bases each). The CDR3 contains 12 residues. V lost 4 bases, J lost 5 bases, and 9 bases lay in between. CDR1 and CDR2 (germline): SQVTM, ANQGSEA. CDR3 residues: CSVGDGENIQYF. DNA for the CDR3: TGCAGCGTTGGGGACGGTGAAAACATTCAGTACTTC.

The chain links TRBV6-2 or TRBV6-3 to TRBJ2-2, with D unclear. V was clipped by 8 bases and J by 1 base, with 11 bases between them. The CDR3 extends over 14 amino acids. Germline V gives CDR1 MNHEY, CDR2 SVGEGT. The CDR3 DNA follows: TGTGCCAGCTCCCAGAGGCGGAACACCGGGGAGCTGTTTTTT. Its translation is CASSQRRNTGELFF.

This clonotype has a handful of counts. V gene TRBV20-1 combines with J gene TRBJ1-4, with no clear D. Germline V gene data show CDR1 as DFQATT and CDR2 as SNEGSKA (reference sequence). CDR3 length equals 14 residues. V dropped 8 bases and J dropped 4 bases, with 17 bases sitting between them. The CDR3 DNA is TGCAGTTCACCCCGTGGGTCCGATAATGAAAAACTGTTTTTT. Protein: CSSPRGSDNEKLFF.

This clonotype was found many times. V and J are TRBV27 and TRBJ2-1; possibly TRBD2 for D (5 bases). The CDR3 totals 16 residues. V lost 2 bases to trimming and J lost 6 bases, with 17 bases between them. From germline, CDR1 is MNHEY and CDR2 SMNVEV (reference sequence). CDR3 DNA sequence: TGTGCCAGCAGTTTAGAGTGGCGGGCAAGCGGCAATGAGCAGTTCTTC. The encoded protein is CASSLEWRASGNEQFF.

This clonotype occurred many times. The genes are TRBV20-1 and TRBJ1-3; D might be TRBD1 (5 bases). Trimming left V 4 bases short and J 3 bases short, with 13 bases between. This CDR3 has 14 residues. From germline, CDR1 is DFQATT and CDR2 SNEGSKA (reference sequence). CDR3: CSANGGMSGNTIYF. In nucleotides, the CDR3 is TGCAGTGCTAACGGGGGTATGAGTGGAAACACCATATATTTT.

In its sample, this clonotype was seen many times. The V call is TRBV6-1, the J call TRBJ2-6; D not certain. Germline V gene lookup returns CDR1 MNHNS and CDR2 SASEGT. CDR3 length: 15 amino acids. Trimming stripped 4 bases from V and 1 base from J, with 8 bases between. The CDR3 loop is CASSGLRSGANVLTF. The CDR3 coding sequence is TGTGCCAGCAGTGGACTTCGGTCTGGGGCCAACGTCCTGACTTTC.

In this sample, this clonotype turned up many times. The V and J genes are TRBV5-5 and TRBJ1-2; D gene ambiguous. CDR3 size: 11 residues. The germline V gene has CDR1 SGHKS and CDR2 YYEKEE (reference sequence). Trimming took 4 bases from V and 7 from J, leaving 8 bases between them. The CDR3 reads CASSLRGGYTF. CDR3 DNA sequence: TGTGCCAGCAGCCTCCGTGGTGGCTACACCTTC.